The next 27 T cell receptor beta chains were all read from a single sample in a study of cytomegalovirus exposure and HLA in healthy donors. The PCR used 60 Vbeta and 13 Jbeta primers. Assay: immunoSEQ multiplex PCR; the TCRdb copy retains only in-frame clones and omits some. The sample has approximately 140,000 clones, roughly 80% seen once; the top ten hold 8.8%. Sample: PBMCs. The receptors were gathered from a woman aged 45 to 65 in good health and CMV-seropositive.

This clone has only a few counts. The DNA of the CDR3 is TGTGCCAGCAGTTACGAGGGGACAGGGTCGTTCGAGCAGTACTTC. Translated: CASSYEGTGSFEQYF. V usage is TRBV6-5 and J usage is TRBJ2-5; TRBD1 agrees at 9 bases. The closer fit of TRBJ2-7 to the DNA end suggests the J call may be wrong. The CDR3 is 15 residues long. Germline V gives CDR1 MNHEY, CDR2 SVGAGI.

Concerning this clone itself: Within the sample, other DNA sequences also encode this same CDR3. CDR3 sequence: CASSATGLDTEAFF. In DNA form, the CDR3 reads TGCGCCAGCAGCGCGACAGGGTTGGACACTGAAGCTTTCTTT. The genes are TRBV4-3 and TRBJ1-1; 7 nucleotides match TRBD1. Germline V gene lookup returns CDR1 LGHNA and CDR2 YSLEER. V shed 5 bases, J shed 3 bases, and the junction held 6 bases outside the gene matches. The CDR3 is 14 amino acids.

This clone has a single count. V usage is TRBV7-9 and J usage is TRBJ2-7; 8 positions match TRBD1. The CDR3 loop spans 18 amino acids. Germline V CDR1 and CDR2: SEHNR, FQNEAQ (reference sequence). Trimming at V came to 1 base and at J to 0 bases, leaving 11 bases not matched to a gene. This chain's CDR3 is CASSLGTGFLGFSYEQYF. DNA of the CDR3: TGTGCCAGCAGCTTAGGGACAGGGTTTCTTGGCTTCTCCTACGAGCAGTACTTC.

This sequence joins TRBV4-2 and TRBJ2-3, with 11 bases aligning to TRBD2. CDR1 is LGHNA, CDR2 YNFKEQ, per germline. The CDR3 is made up of 15 amino acids. Trimming cost V 4 bases and J 6 bases; bases outside gene matches: 6. Here the CDR3 DNA reads TGTGCCAGCAGCCTCCGACTAGCGGGGTGGGATACGCAGTATTTT. Its translation is CASSLRLAGWDTQYF.

The chain combines TRBV5-6 with TRBJ2-7, with TRBD2 matching 11 bases. Per germline, CDR1 SGHDT and CDR2 YYEEEE. The V gene end was trimmed by 1 base and the J gene end by 1 base; junction bases not matched to a gene: 7. The CDR3 consists of 17 residues. CDR3 coding DNA: TGTGCCAGCAGCTTGAGACTAGCGGGAACGAGGTCCTACGAGCAGTACTTC. The encoded protein is CASSLRLAGTRSYEQYF.

In this sample, this clone turned up a few times. This chain joins TRBV5-4 and TRBJ1-2, with 8 bases fitting TRBD1. In germline, CDR1 is SGHNT, CDR2 YYREEE (reference sequence). J was trimmed by 4 bases and V by 10 bases; bases with no gene match: 9. The CDR3 runs to 13 residues. DNA for the CDR3: TGTGCCGGGGCAGGGGGCTCTGCCTATGGCTACACCTTC. Its translation is CAGAGGSAYGYTF.

V is TRBV6-6 and J is TRBJ2-3, with 7 bases identical to TRBD1. The junction had 3 bases not matched to a gene; V was cut back by 0 bases and J by 6 bases. Germline lookup yields CDR1 MNHNY and CDR2 SVGAGI (reference sequence). This CDR3 contains 14 residues. The CDR3 sequence: CASSYSKGADTQYF. CDR3 nucleotides: TGTGCCAGCAGTTACTCGAAGGGGGCTGATACGCAGTATTTT.

This chain links TRBV11-2 with TRBJ2-7; D call uncertain. CDR1 SGHAT and CDR2 FQNNGV come from the germline V gene. V was clipped by 4 bases and J by 8 bases, with 9 bases between them. CDR3 length: 11 residues. In DNA form, the CDR3 reads TGTGCCAGCAGCTCCATAGACAAGCAGTACTTC. This gives the protein CASSSIDKQYF.

The chain carries TRBV18 and TRBJ2-1; TRBD2 matches 15 bases. The CDR3 is made up of 17 amino acids. Germline V gene sequence: CDR1 KGHSH, CDR2 LQKENI. V shed 10 bases, J shed 0 bases, and the junction held 7 bases outside the gene matches. CDR3 sequence: CATAGTSGGPSYNEQFF. The DNA of the CDR3 is TGTGCCACCGCGGGGACTAGCGGGGGGCCCTCCTACAATGAGCAGTTCTTC.

The genes are TRBV20-1 and TRBJ2-3, with D uncertain. V dropped 6 bases and J dropped 2 bases, with 6 bases sitting between them. The CDR3 runs 11 residues. Germline V gene sequence: CDR1 DFQATT, CDR2 SNEGSKA (reference sequence). The chain's CDR3 is CSAGDTDTQYF. The CDR3 region has the DNA TGCAGTGCCGGAGACACAGATACGCAGTATTTT.

V gene TRBV12-5 combines with J gene TRBJ1-1; D remains ambiguous. V gave up 6 bases and J gave up 3 bases, with 11 bases separating them. Germline CDR1 is LGHNT and CDR2 is FRNRAP. The CDR3 covers 13 residues. This CDR3 reads CASGPQADTEAFF. CDR3 sequence (DNA): TGTGCTAGTGGACCCCAAGCCGACACTGAAGCTTTCTTT. Full variable domain (outside the CDR3, taken from reference TRBV12-5 and TRBJ1-1): DARVTQTPRHKVTEMGQEVTMRCQPILGHNTVFWYRQTMMQGLELLAYFRNRAPLDDSGMPKDRFSAEMPDATLATLKIQPSEPRDSAVYFCASGPQADTEAFFGQGTRLTVV.

The rearrangement uses TRBV7-2 and TRBJ2-4; maybe TRBD2 (6 bases). V lost 1 base and J lost 0, with 16 bases in between. Germline assignment: CDR1 SGHTA and CDR2 FQGNSA. CDR3 length: 18 residues. The CDR3 is CASSLGPGAGRAKNIQYF. CDR3 bases: TGTGCCAGCAGCTTAGGCCCCGGTGCGGGAAGAGCCAAAAACATTCAGTACTTC.

J is TRBJ1-5 and V is TRBV6-1; 7 bases map to TRBD1. Germline CDR1 reads MNHNS; CDR2 reads SASEGT. CDR3 length equals 14 residues. The V gene end was trimmed by 5 bases and the J gene end by 4 bases; junction bases not matched to a gene: 5. CDR3 coding DNA: TGTGCCAGCAGTCGGGACAGAGAAAATCAGCCCCAGCATTTT. Translating gives CASSRDRENQPQHF.

V gene TRBV5-6 combines with J gene TRBJ1-2, with a tentative D call TRBD1 (6 bases). CDR1 and CDR2 (germline): SGHDT, YYEEEE. The CDR3 has 15 amino acids. Between the trimmed V and J ends, which lost 6 bases and 5 bases, there was a span of 20 bases. CDR3 sequence: CASTTSGGRHYGYTF. The CDR3, as DNA: TGTGCCAGCACCACCTCCGGGGGGCGTCATTATGGCTACACCTTC.

V usage is TRBV5-1 and J usage is TRBJ2-3, with 8 bases identical to TRBD1. The CDR3 totals 14 residues. Per germline, CDR1 SGHRS and CDR2 YFSETQ. V dropped 7 bases and J dropped 3; count of bases not matched to a gene: 7. The CDR3 spells CASGLQGGTDTQYF. In nucleotides, the CDR3 is TGCGCCAGCGGATTACAGGGGGGAACAGATACGCAGTATTTT.

The V and J genes are TRBV4-2 and TRBJ2-2, with unresolved D. Germline-derived CDR1 and CDR2 are LGHNA and YNFKEQ. CDR3 length: 15 amino acids. The ends were cut back, 0 bases at V and 3 bases at J, with 8 bases in the middle. In DNA form, the CDR3 reads TGTGCCAGCAGCCAAGATCCGGTGGACACCGGGGAGCTGTTTTTT. The encoded protein is CASSQDPVDTGELFF.

The CDR3 DNA reads TGTGCCAGCAGTGCCCCCCGCATTTGGGCCAGGGACTTACAAGAGACCCAGTACTTC. Residues: CASSAPRIWARDLQETQYF. The chain uses TRBV28 and TRBJ2-5, with a tentative D call TRBD2 (6 bases). V was cut by 5 bases and J by 2 bases, with 27 bases left in between. Germline loops: CDR1 MDHEN, CDR2 SYDVKM. This CDR3 is 19 amino acids long.

This chain connects TRBV2 to TRBJ2-7; maybe TRBD2 (7 bases). The V end was cut by 6 bases, the J end by 0 bases, with 12 bases between. In germline, CDR1 is SNHLY, CDR2 FYNNEI. This CDR3 is built from 14 residues. CDR3 DNA: TGTGCCAGCAGGGCGGGGGCCCCCTCCTACGAGCAGTACTTC. It yields the protein CASRAGAPSYEQYF.

V is TRBV4-3 and J is TRBJ1-2, with D unresolved. Germline CDR1 is LGHNA and CDR2 is YSLEER. V gave up 0 bases and J gave up 10 bases, with 18 bases separating them. The CDR3 totals 15 residues. The CDR3 loop reads CASSQDPGLGMAYTF. CDR3 DNA: TGCGCCAGCAGCCAAGATCCCGGACTGGGAATGGCCTACACCTTC.

This clone appeared a few times. The J gene is TRBJ2-5, the V gene TRBV7-3; maybe TRBD2 (7 bases). Germline V gives CDR1 SGHTA, CDR2 FQGTGA. Trimming removed 5 bases from V and 4 bases from J, with 14 bases in between. This CDR3 region has 14 residues. CDR3 sequence (DNA): TGTGCCAGCAGCCCTATCGGGGGGCCAGAGACCCAGTACTTC. As protein: CASSPIGGPETQYF.

V and J are TRBV19 and TRBJ2-3; D uncertain. The CDR3 runs to 14 residues. The germline V gene encodes CDR1 LNHDA and CDR2 SQIVND (reference sequence). The V gene lost 1 base and the J gene lost 2 bases, with 7 bases spanning the gap. The CDR3 coding sequence is TGTGCCAGTAGTATAGCCACAGACACAGATACGCAGTATTTT. Translated: CASSIATDTDTQYF.

The V gene is TRBV28, the J gene TRBJ1-1; possibly TRBD1 for D (5 bases). With 6 bases removed from V and 4 bases from J, the gap between germline ends came to 15 bases. The CDR3 runs to 14 residues. Germline V gene sequence: CDR1 MDHEN, CDR2 SYDVKM. The CDR3 sequence is CASRYQGRGTEAFF. CDR3 coding DNA: TGTGCCAGCAGATATCAGGGAAGGGGCACTGAAGCTTTCTTT.

For the CDR3, the DNA is TGCAGCGTTGGAGGGTCCGGGAATTCACCCCTCCACTTT. Residues: CSVGGSGNSPLHF. V usage is TRBV29-1 and J usage is TRBJ1-6; the D is unclear. V gave up 4 bases and J gave up 7 bases, with 11 bases separating them. Germline loops: CDR1 SQVTM, CDR2 ANQGSEA. This CDR3 has 13 amino acids.

J is TRBJ1-4 and V is TRBV10-3; 7 bases line up with TRBD1. Germline lookup yields CDR1 ENHRY and CDR2 SYGVKD. With 9 bases clipped from V and 7 bases from J, the junction kept 11 bases outside the gene matches. This CDR3 spans 14 amino acids. CDR3 DNA: TGTGCCATAGGAAGAGGGACAGATAGTGAAAAACTGTTTTTT. Its protein is CAIGRGTDSEKLFF.

The rearrangement uses TRBV12-5 and TRBJ1-1, with 8 bases identical to TRBD1. The trim removed 7 bases at V and 3 bases at J, leaving 19 bases unmatched. The CDR3 sequence is 18 residues long. Germline values: CDR1 LGHNT, CDR2 FRNRAP. The chain's CDR3 is CASDNSDRAHVWDTEAFF. The CDR3 bases are TGTGCTAGTGATAATTCGGACAGGGCGCATGTGTGGGACACTGAAGCTTTCTTT.

The gene calls are TRBV9 and TRBJ2-1, with 14 bases that match TRBD2. This CDR3 has 15 residues. J gave up 8 bases and V 0 bases, and 1 base lay outside the gene matches. CDR1 is SGDLS and CDR2 is YYNGEE in the germline V gene. CDR3 amino acids: CASSVVGLAGDEQFF. The CDR3 region has the DNA TGTGCCAGCAGCGTAGTGGGACTAGCGGGAGATGAGCAGTTCTTC.

The chain carries TRBV27 and TRBJ1-2; a possible D gene is TRBD1 (5 bases). The germline V gene encodes CDR1 MNHEY and CDR2 SMNVEV (reference sequence). V lost 5 bases and J 7 bases, leaving 17 bases between the germline ends. CDR3 length: 14 residues. CDR3 residues: CASSPVQGGLGYTF. Here the CDR3 DNA reads TGTGCCAGCAGTCCCGTCCAGGGCGGTCTTGGCTACACCTTC.